This T cell receptor (beta chain) was found in a study of T cell repertoires in cytomegalovirus infection. Study information: It was the public TCR beta signatures that indicated both CMV infection and matching HLA type. General study results and limits: The study identified carriers of CMV plus the relevant HLA from cumulative public TCR beta family frequency. It was HLA-C-restricted CMV-specific TCR beta clonotypes that dominated the response ex vivo.

Concerning this clonotype: What it recognizes is unknown.

TCRdb reprocessed the reads with MiXCR, giving one entry per CDR3 protein. This table holds around 450,000 distinct CDR3 sequences, over 9% found once. CDR1 and CDR2 (germline): LGHDT, YNNKEL (reference sequence). The CDR3 is 16 residues long. V was clipped by 1 base and J by 6 bases; unmatched bases: 7. The V gene is TRBV3-1, the J gene TRBJ2-2, with TRBD2 matching 8 bases. This sequence was found in a human donor in good health (CMV status not recorded). Some clones in this sample may be carry-over from other donors' samples. Sequences were obtained from PBMCs. The CDR3 DNA reads as TGTGCCAGCAGCCAAGTTGCTCGCGGGGGGCCCGGGGAGCTGTTTTTT. This codes for CASSQVARGGPGELFF. Complete variable domain (other parts from reference TRBV3-1 and TRBJ2-2): DTAVSQTPKYLVTQMGNDKSIKCEQNLGHDTMYWYKQDSKKFLKIMFSYNNKELIINETVPNRFSPKSPDKAHLNLHINSLELGDSAVYFCASSQVARGGPGELFFGEGSRLTVL.